This T cell receptor (beta chain) was sequenced for a study of blood T cells in healthy people across ages. Primed by a sample-barcoded 5' primer and a J-beta primer mix, a second PCR proceeded for roughly 6 to 12 cycles. A template-switch adaptor that had 12 random nucleotides put a tag on each cDNA molecule. Each CDR3 protein gets one entry after TCRdb re-called the 5' RACE reads with MiXCR. The sample records hundreds of thousands of distinct CDR3 sequences, around 52% being singletons. The CDR3 contains 14 residues. Germline loops: CDR1 SNHLY, CDR2 FYNNEI. Trimming took off 7 bases at V and 1 base at J, with 12 bases between the two ends. Regarding this clonotype: The antigen is unknown. Given a much more abundant clone one base away, this may be a read error.

General study results and limits: Strong correlation was found linking TCR beta diversity to naive T cell percentage.

V usage is TRBV2 and J usage is TRBJ2-3; tentative D call: TRBD2 (5 bases). Sequencing was performed on blood. The receptor was derived from a woman of 80 years or more in good health. CDR3 coding DNA: TGTGCCAGCATGGTCGAGGGAGGCACAGATACGCAGTATTTT. Residues: CASMVEGGTDTQYF.